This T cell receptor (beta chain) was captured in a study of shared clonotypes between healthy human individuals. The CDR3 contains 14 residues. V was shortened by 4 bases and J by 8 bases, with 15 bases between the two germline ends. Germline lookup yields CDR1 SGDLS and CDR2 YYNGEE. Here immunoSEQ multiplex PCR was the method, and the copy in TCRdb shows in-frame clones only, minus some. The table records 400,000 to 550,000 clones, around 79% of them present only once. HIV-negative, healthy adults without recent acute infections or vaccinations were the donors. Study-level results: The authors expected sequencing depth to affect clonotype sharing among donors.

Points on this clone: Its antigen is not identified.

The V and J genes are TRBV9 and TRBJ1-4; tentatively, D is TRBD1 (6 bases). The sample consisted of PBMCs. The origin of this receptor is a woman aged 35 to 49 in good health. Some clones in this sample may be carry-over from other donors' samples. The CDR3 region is CASSLTGHEEKLFF. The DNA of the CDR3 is TGTGCCAGCAGCCTAACGGGACATGAAGAAAAACTGTTTTTT. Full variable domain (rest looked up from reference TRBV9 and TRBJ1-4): DSGVTQTPKHLITATGQRVTLRCSPRSGDLSVYWYQQSLDQGLQFLIQYYNGEERAKGNILERFSAQQFPDLHSELNLSSLELGDSALYFCASSLTGHEEKLFFGSGTQLSVL.